The 30 T cell receptor beta chains given below trace back to one sample, sequenced in a study of blood T cells in healthy people across ages. A second 7 to 11 cycle PCR used barcoded and J-beta primers. TCRdb redid the calling of the 5' RACE reads with MiXCR, one entry per CDR3 protein. This sample has 700,000 to 900,000 distinct CDR3 sequences, with less than 70% found just once. The sequencing input was blood. Every receptor here comes from a man older than 75 in good health.

This clonotype has a handful of counts. This chain links TRBV29-1 with TRBJ2-5, with a tentative D call TRBD2 (5 bases). CDR3 length: 12 amino acids. V was cut by 6 bases and J by 1 base, with 9 bases left in between. Germline V gene sequence: CDR1 SQVTM, CDR2 ANQGSEA. CDR3 coding DNA: TGCAGCGTCCGGGAAGGCCAAGAGACCCAGTACTTC. Protein product: CSVREGQETQYF.

The rearrangement links TRBV4-1 to TRBJ2-4; 10 positions match TRBD1. The DNA matches TRBJ2-7 better at its end, which makes the J call doubtful. In germline, CDR1 is MGHRA, CDR2 YSYEKL. The CDR3 is 15 amino acids. The CDR3 region has the DNA TGCGCCAGCAGCCAAGTGGACAGGGGGGGTAACGAGCAGTACTTC. Its protein is CASSQVDRGGNEQYF.

This clonotype was seen more than once but under ten times. V and J are TRBV20-1 and TRBJ2-5, with D unresolved. CDR3 length: 14 amino acids. V was shortened by 0 bases and J by 5 bases, with 13 bases between the two germline ends. Per the germline V gene, CDR1 is DFQATT and CDR2 is SNEGSKA (reference sequence). CDR3 in DNA: TGCAGTGCTAGAGATTTACTCCTCCGGGAGACCCAGTACTTC. It encodes CSARDLLLRETQYF.

The V call is TRBV20-1, the J call TRBJ2-7, with 9 bases lining up with TRBD1. This CDR3 region has 14 residues. Germline CDR1 DFQATT, CDR2 SNEGSKA (reference sequence). Trimming removed 2 bases from V and 5 bases from J; junction bases left unmatched: 7. CDR3 in amino acids: CSARTYTGGHEQYF. DNA for the CDR3: TGCAGTGCTAGAACTTATACAGGGGGCCACGAGCAGTACTTC.

The chain couples TRBV3-1 to TRBJ2-7; no reliable D call. Trimming pared 4 bases from V and 7 bases from J, leaving 14 bases between. The CDR3 covers 13 residues. Germline CDR1 LGHDT, CDR2 YNNKEL (reference sequence). CDR3 amino acids: CASSRVVTNEQYF. The CDR3 DNA is TGTGCCAGCAGCCGGGTCGTTACCAATGAGCAGTACTTC.

Only a few counts were recorded for this clonotype. The rearrangement links TRBV6-6 to TRBJ2-3; 10 bases align to TRBD2. The junction had 4 bases not matched to a gene; V was cut back by 5 bases and J by 5 bases. CDR3 length: 14 residues. Germline V gene lookup returns CDR1 MNHNY and CDR2 SVGAGI (reference sequence). The CDR3 nucleotides read TGTGCCAGCAGTGGACTAGCGGCCATAGATACGCAGTATTTT. Encoded protein: CASSGLAAIDTQYF.

V usage is TRBV24-1 and J usage is TRBJ2-3; D not resolved. The germline V and J ends were trimmed by 6 bases and 14 bases, with 14 bases remaining between them. CDR3 length: 11 amino acids. Germline assignment: CDR1 KGHDR and CDR2 SFDVKD. Here the CDR3 reads CATSIGRYAYF. The CDR3 DNA reads TGTGCCACCAGTATCGGCAGATACGCGTATTTT.

V gene TRBV20-1 combines with J gene TRBJ2-3, with 7 bases that match TRBD2. The germline gives CDR1 DFQATT, CDR2 SNEGSKA (reference sequence). Trimming at V came to 4 bases and at J to 4 bases, leaving 11 bases not matched to a gene. This CDR3 has 15 amino acids. The CDR3 sequence: CSATPLARGADTQYF. The CDR3 DNA follows: TGCAGTGCTACCCCACTAGCGCGGGGCGCAGATACGCAGTATTTT.

This chain links TRBV7-6 with TRBJ2-3; 12 bases agree with TRBD2. CDR3 length: 15 residues. The germline V gene encodes CDR1 SGHVS and CDR2 FNYEAQ. V lost 2 bases and J lost 4; bases outside the gene matches: 1. The CDR3 DNA reads as TGTGCCAGCAGCTTACTAGCGGGAGGGGCAGATACGCAGTATTTT. Protein sequence: CASSLLAGGADTQYF. Looking up the rest from reference TRBV7-6 and TRBJ2-3 gives the full variable domain: GAGVSQSPRYKVTKRGQDVALRCDPISGHVSLYWYRQALGQGPEFLTYFNYEAQQDKSGLPNDRFSAERPEGSISTLTIQRTEQRDSAMYRCASSLLAGGADTQYFGPGTRLTVL.

The chain employs TRBV18 and TRBJ2-7; tentative D call: TRBD1 (6 bases). This CDR3 is 14 amino acids long. Germline CDR1 KGHSH, CDR2 LQKENI. Trimming left V 6 bases short and J 1 base short, with 13 bases between. CDR3 sequence reads: CASSVDRDSYEQYF. DNA of the CDR3: TGTGCCAGCTCCGTGGACAGAGATTCCTACGAGCAGTACTTC.

V and J are TRBV12-3 or TRBV12-4 and TRBJ2-2; D unresolved. This CDR3 is 15 amino acids long. V gave up 3 bases and J gave up 0 bases, with 8 bases separating them. CDR3 sequence reads: CASSLEGTNTGELFF. Written as DNA, the CDR3 is TGTGCCAGCAGTTTGGAAGGGACGAACACCGGGGAGCTGTTTTTT.

The CDR3 coding sequence is TGTGCCAGCAGCTCCCAAAGGGGAGAGACCCAGTACTTC. Translating gives CASSSQRGETQYF. The V call is TRBV7-3, the J call TRBJ2-7; a weak D match, TRBD1 (5 bases). The DNA end lines up better with TRBJ2-5; the J call may be wrong. The germline V gene encodes CDR1 SGHTA and CDR2 FQGTGA. The CDR3 has 13 residues.

This clonotype was seen a handful of times. This rearrangement joins TRBV3-1 to TRBJ2-5, with D hard to call. The germline V and J ends were trimmed by 0 bases and 1 base, with 6 bases remaining between them. Germline assignment: CDR1 LGHDT and CDR2 YNNKEL (reference sequence). CDR3 size: 14 residues. This CDR3 reads CASSQDDRQETQYF. The CDR3 nucleotides read TGTGCCAGCAGCCAAGATGACCGCCAAGAGACCCAGTACTTC.

The DNA of the CDR3 is TGTGCCAGCAGTGCCTGGGACAGGGGGCCTGGAGAGCAGTACTTC. Encoded protein: CASSAWDRGPGEQYF. The rearrangement links TRBV6-5 to TRBJ2-5; 12 positions agree with TRBD1. Germline V CDR1 and CDR2: MNHEY, SVGAGI. CDR3 length equals 15 residues. Unmatched junction bases numbered 12, after V lost 5 bases and J lost 11 bases.

This clonotype was observed a handful of times. This chain joins TRBV29-1 and TRBJ2-5; the D gene could be TRBD1 or TRBD2 (6 bases each). Germline V lookup: CDR1 SQVTM, CDR2 ANQGSEA. CDR3 size: 17 residues. Trimming shortened V by 1 base and J by 2 bases, and 20 bases separated the two germline ends. The CDR3 loop reads CSVEGGAARPYQETQYF. CDR3 sequence (DNA): TGCAGCGTTGAAGGGGGGGCGGCCCGACCGTATCAAGAGACCCAGTACTTC.

The chain links TRBV6-5 to TRBJ2-1; TRBD2 matches at 11 bases. The length of the CDR3 is 14 residues. Trimming cost V 6 bases and J 8 bases; bases outside gene matches: 6. Germline CDR1 reads MNHEY; CDR2 reads SVGAGI. The CDR3 nucleotides are TGTGCCAGCAGGAGACTAGCGGGATTCGATGAGCAGTTCTTC. Its protein product is CASRRLAGFDEQFF.

The DNA for the CDR3 is TGTGCCAGCAGTCCCAGACTAGCGCGCGTTCCCAACAATGAGCAGTACTTC. This sequence encodes CASSPRLARVPNNEQYF. The chain carries TRBV27 and TRBJ2-5, with 8 bases matching TRBD2. The CDR3 loop spans 17 amino acids. Germline V gene data show CDR1 as MNHEY and CDR2 as SMNVEV (reference sequence). V was clipped by 5 bases and J by 11 bases; unmatched bases: 22.

Worth noting for this clonotype: A much larger clone differs from this one at a single base, so this may be a read error. V is TRBV28 and J is TRBJ2-5; D gene ambiguous. The germline V and J ends were trimmed by 6 bases and 11 bases, with 22 bases remaining between them. The CDR3 has 14 amino acids. Germline CDR1 and CDR2: MDHEN and SYDVKM. CDR3 sequence: CASSGSLPSNEQYF. The CDR3 DNA follows: TGTGCCAGCAGCGGCAGTCTCCCCTCAAATGAGCAGTACTTC.

This chain links TRBV24-1 with TRBJ2-7; TRBD1 might be the D (5 bases). V was trimmed by 5 bases and J by 2 bases, leaving 12 bases between them. CDR3 length: 14 amino acids. Germline CDR1 and CDR2: KGHDR and SFDVKD. The CDR3 nucleotides are TGTGCCACCAGTGGCCCCGACAGCCCCTACGAGCAGTACTTC. Protein: CATSGPDSPYEQYF.

The chain uses TRBV28 and TRBJ2-3, with D maybe TRBD1 (5 bases). Trimming pared 0 bases from V and 5 bases from J, leaving 12 bases between. Looked up from germline, CDR1 is MDHEN and CDR2 is SYDVKM. There are 15 residues in the CDR3. The CDR3 region is CASSLWTQGGDTQYF. For the CDR3, the DNA is TGTGCCAGCAGTTTATGGACGCAGGGTGGAGATACGCAGTATTTT. Complete variable domain (other parts from reference TRBV28 and TRBJ2-3): DVKVTQSSRYLVKRTGEKVFLECVQDMDHENMFWYRQDPGLGLRLIYFSYDVKMKEKGDIPEGYSVSREKKERFSLILESASTNQTSMYLCASSLWTQGGDTQYFGPGTRLTVL.

CDR3 sequence reads: CASSLGPRSSYEQYF. CDR3 sequence (DNA): TGCGCCAGCAGCTTGGGTCCCAGGTCCTCCTACGAGCAGTACTTC. The chain recombines TRBV5-1 with TRBJ2-7; no clear D gene. Germline lookup yields CDR1 SGHRS and CDR2 YFSETQ. The CDR3 consists of 15 residues. V was trimmed by 0 bases and J by 0 bases, leaving 10 bases between them.

The chain is built from TRBV5-1 and TRBJ2-1; no reliable D call. The V gene's germline CDR1 is SGHRS and CDR2 YFSETQ. The V end was cut by 0 bases, the J end by 10 bases, with 11 bases between. This CDR3 spans 13 amino acids. Written as DNA, the CDR3 is TGCGCCAGCAGCTTGGAGGGCCGTGCGGAGCAGTTCTTC. Its protein product is CASSLEGRAEQFF.

The gene calls are TRBV29-1 and TRBJ2-3; D is possibly TRBD2 (5 bases). The germline V gene encodes CDR1 SQVTM and CDR2 ANQGSEA. This CDR3 comprises 12 residues. Here the CDR3 DNA reads TGCAACGCCTCCGGGATAGCAGATACGCAGTATTTT. It yields the protein CNASGIADTQYF.

J is TRBJ2-5 and V is TRBV14, with D tentatively TRBD1 (6 bases). The DNA matches TRBJ2-7 better at its end, which makes the J call doubtful. Per the germline V gene, CDR1 is SGHDN and CDR2 is FVKESK. The CDR3 spans 16 residues. CDR3 DNA sequence: TGTGCCAGCAGCCAAGATATCGGACAGAAAACCTACGAGCAGTACTTC. Its translation is CASSQDIGQKTYEQYF.

The chain employs TRBV20-1 and TRBJ2-7, with unresolved D. Germline V lookup: CDR1 DFQATT, CDR2 SNEGSKA (reference sequence). With 5 bases removed from V and 1 base from J, the gap between germline ends came to 30 bases. This CDR3 is built from 19 residues. The CDR3 nucleotides read TGCAGTGCTCGCCCGGCGACTCTTACCTCTAGTCGTGGGTCCTACGAGCAGTACTTC. This encodes CSARPATLTSSRGSYEQYF.

V gene TRBV5-6 combines with J gene TRBJ2-1; 9 bases agree with TRBD2. J was trimmed by 6 bases and V by 7 bases; bases with no gene match: 14. CDR3 size: 16 residues. Germline lookup yields CDR1 SGHDT and CDR2 YYEEEE. Here the CDR3 DNA reads TGTGCCAGCCAATACCGACCCGGGACTAGCAGCAATGAGCAGTTCTTC. This codes for CASQYRPGTSSNEQFF. The complete variable domain, with remaining parts taken from reference TRBV5-6 and TRBJ2-1, reads DAGVTQSPTHLIKTRGQQVTLRCSPKSGHDTVSWYQQALGQGPQFIFQYYEEEERQRGNFPDRFSGHQFPNYSSELNVNALLLGDSALYLCASQYRPGTSSNEQFFGPGTRLTVL.

The chain recombines TRBV5-5 with TRBJ2-1; a possible D gene is TRBD1 (7 bases). This CDR3 contains 14 residues. In germline, CDR1 is SGHKS, CDR2 YYEKEE (reference sequence). The V and J ends lost 1 base and 14 bases respectively, with 19 bases between them. Here the CDR3 DNA reads TGTGCCAGCAGCTTGAGAGGGCAGGGGGGATACGAGTTCTTC. It codes for CASSLRGQGGYEFF.

The V and J genes are TRBV7-9 and TRBJ2-7; TRBD1 matches 7 bases. Germline V lookup: CDR1 SEHNR, CDR2 FQNEAQ (reference sequence). The V segment lost 5 bases and the J segment 1 base; nucleotides outside the gene matches: 5. This CDR3 has 14 amino acids. CDR3 amino acids: CASSGWTGSYEQYF. The CDR3 DNA reads TGTGCCAGCAGCGGATGGACAGGATCCTACGAGCAGTACTTC. The complete variable domain, with remaining parts taken from reference TRBV7-9 and TRBJ2-7, reads DTGVSQNPRHKITKRGQNVTFRCDPISEHNRLYWYRQTLGQGPEFLTYFQNEAQLEKSRLLSDRFSAERPKGSFSTLEIQRTEQGDSAMYLCASSGWTGSYEQYFGPGTRLTVT.

The chain joins TRBV20-1 to TRBJ2-1, with D perhaps TRBD1 or TRBD2 (6 bases each). CDR1 is DFQATT, CDR2 SNEGSKA, per germline (reference sequence). The V gene lost 6 bases and the J gene lost 4 bases, with 19 bases spanning the gap. The length of the CDR3 is 15 residues. CDR3 DNA sequence: TGCAGTGCCACCTTCCGGAGGGGGGAATACAATGAGCAGTTCTTC. Protein: CSATFRRGEYNEQFF.

The J gene is TRBJ2-5, the V gene TRBV28, with D maybe TRBD2 (6 bases). With the DNA end fitting TRBJ2-7 better, the J assignment may be wrong. This CDR3 spans 12 amino acids. Germline V lookup: CDR1 MDHEN, CDR2 SYDVKM. For the CDR3, the DNA is TGTGCCACCGCGGGATACGAGTACGAGCAGTACTTC. Protein: CATAGYEYEQYF.